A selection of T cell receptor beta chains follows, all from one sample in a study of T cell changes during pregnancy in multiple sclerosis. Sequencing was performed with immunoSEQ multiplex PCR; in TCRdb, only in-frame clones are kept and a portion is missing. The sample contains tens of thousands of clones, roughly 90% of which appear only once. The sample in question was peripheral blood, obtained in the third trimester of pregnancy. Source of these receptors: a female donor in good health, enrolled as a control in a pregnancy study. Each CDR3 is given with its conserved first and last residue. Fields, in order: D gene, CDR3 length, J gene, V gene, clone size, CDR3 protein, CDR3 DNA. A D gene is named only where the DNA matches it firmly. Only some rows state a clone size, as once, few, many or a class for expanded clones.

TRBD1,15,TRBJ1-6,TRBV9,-,CASSEGTVTTSPLHF,TGTGCCAGCAGCGAAGGGACAGTAACAACATCACCCCTCCACTTT
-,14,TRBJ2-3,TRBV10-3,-,CAIRVGPSTDTQYF,TGTGCCATCAGGGTGGGGCCGAGCACAGATACGCAGTATTTT
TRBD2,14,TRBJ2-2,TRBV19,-,CASSSGGAIGELFF,TGTGCCAGTAGTAGCGGGGGGGCGATCGGGGAGCTGTTTTTT
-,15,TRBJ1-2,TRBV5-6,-,CASSRPDSHYYGYTF,TGTGCCAGCAGCCGGCCGGACAGCCACTACTATGGCTACACCTTC
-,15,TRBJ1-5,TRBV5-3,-,CARRGAGTCNQPQHF,TGTGCCAGAAGAGGGGCGGGGACCTGCAATCAGCCCCAGCATTTT
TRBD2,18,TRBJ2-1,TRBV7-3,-,CASSPTRLAGGSYNEQFF,TGTGCCAGCAGCCCCACAAGACTAGCGGGGGGCTCCTACAATGAGCAGTTCTTC
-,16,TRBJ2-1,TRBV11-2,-,CASSIDTSYAGNEQFF,TGTGCCAGCAGCATCGACACTAGTTATGCGGGAAATGAGCAGTTCTTC
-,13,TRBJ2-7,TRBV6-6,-,CASSYRGSYEQYF,TGTGCCAGCAGTTACAGGGGTTCCTACGAGCAGTACTTC
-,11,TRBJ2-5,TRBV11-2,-,CASSLQETQYF,TGTGCCAGCAGTCTCCAAGAGACCCAGTACTTC
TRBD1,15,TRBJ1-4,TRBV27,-,CASRDRLATNEKLFF,TGTGCCAGCCGGGACAGACTTGCAACTAATGAAAAACTGTTTTTT
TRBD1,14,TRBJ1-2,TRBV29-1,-,CSVEGDSMGYGYTF,TGCAGCGTTGAAGGGGACAGCATGGGCTATGGCTACACCTTC
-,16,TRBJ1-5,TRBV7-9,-,CASSLEVGQAGQPQHF,TGTGCCAGCAGCTTAGAAGTCGGGCAAGCGGGACAGCCCCAGCATTTT
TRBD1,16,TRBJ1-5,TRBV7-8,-,CASSLVSGTGIQPQHF,TGTGCCAGCAGCTTAGTCTCCGGGACAGGGATTCAGCCCCAGCATTTT
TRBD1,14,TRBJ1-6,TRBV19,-,CASSQQGWNSPLHF,TGTGCCAGTAGCCAACAGGGGTGGAATTCACCCCTCCACTTT
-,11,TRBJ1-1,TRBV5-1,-,CASSRGTEAFF,TGCGCCAGCAGCCGGGGTACTGAAGCTTTCTTT
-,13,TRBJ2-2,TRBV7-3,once,CASSSTSPGELFF,TGTGCCAGCAGCTCCACTAGCCCCGGGGAGCTGTTTTTT
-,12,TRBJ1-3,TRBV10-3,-,CAIKGGGNTIYF,TGTGCCATCAAAGGGGGTGGAAACACCATATATTTT
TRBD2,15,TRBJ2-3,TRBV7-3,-,CASSHGRGVTDTQYF,TGTGCCAGCAGCCACGGGCGGGGGGTCACAGATACGCAGTATTTT
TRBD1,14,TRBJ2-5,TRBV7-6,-,CASSDRTGQETQYF,TGTGCCAGCAGCGACCGGACAGGGCAAGAGACCCAGTACTTC
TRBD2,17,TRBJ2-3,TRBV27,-,CASSFLGSGGSTDTQYF,TGTGCCAGCAGTTTCCTTGGTAGCGGGGGGAGCACAGATACGCAGTATTTT
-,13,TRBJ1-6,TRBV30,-,CAWSSGVSSPLHF,TGTGCCTGGAGTTCAGGGGTTTCTTCACCCCTCCACTTT
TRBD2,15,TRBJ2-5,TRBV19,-,CASSMTSGYLETQYF,TGTGCCAGTAGTATGACTAGCGGGTATCTAGAGACCCAGTACTTC
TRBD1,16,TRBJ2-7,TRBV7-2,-,CASSSPGTGTIYEQYF,TGTGCCAGCAGCTCCCCAGGGACAGGGACGATCTACGAGCAGTACTTC
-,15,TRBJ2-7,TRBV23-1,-,CASSQSTWGVDEQYF,TGCGCCAGCAGTCAATCGACATGGGGGGTCGACGAGCAGTACTTC
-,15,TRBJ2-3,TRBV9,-,CASSVGGVSSDTQYF,TGTGCCAGCAGCGTAGGCGGGGTCTCCTCAGATACGCAGTATTTT
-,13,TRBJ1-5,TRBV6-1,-,CASRPGPNQPQHF,TGTGCCAGCAGACCAGGGCCCAATCAGCCCCAGCATTTT
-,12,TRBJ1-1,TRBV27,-,CASKGGATEAFF,TGTGCCAGCAAAGGGGGGGCCACTGAAGCTTTCTTT
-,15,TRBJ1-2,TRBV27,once,CASSFSGEGNYGYTF,TGTGCCAGCAGTTTTTCAGGGGAGGGCAACTATGGCTACACCTTC
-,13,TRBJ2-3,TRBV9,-,CASSNSGTDTQYF,TGTGCCAGCAGCAATAGCGGCACAGATACGCAGTATTTT
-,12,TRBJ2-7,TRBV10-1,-,CASSGAGREQYF,TGCGCCAGCAGTGGGGCAGGGAGGGAGCAGTACTTC
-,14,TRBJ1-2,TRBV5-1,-,CASSSSGGAEGYTF,TGCGCCAGCAGCTCCTCTGGGGGGGCGGAGGGCTACACCTTC
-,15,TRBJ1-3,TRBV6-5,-,CASSYVRGSGNTIYF,TGTGCCAGCAGTTACGTCAGGGGATCTGGAAACACCATATATTTT
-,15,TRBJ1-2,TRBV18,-,CASSHGAGASYGYTF,TGTGCCAGCTCACACGGGGCAGGGGCATCATATGGCTACACCTTC